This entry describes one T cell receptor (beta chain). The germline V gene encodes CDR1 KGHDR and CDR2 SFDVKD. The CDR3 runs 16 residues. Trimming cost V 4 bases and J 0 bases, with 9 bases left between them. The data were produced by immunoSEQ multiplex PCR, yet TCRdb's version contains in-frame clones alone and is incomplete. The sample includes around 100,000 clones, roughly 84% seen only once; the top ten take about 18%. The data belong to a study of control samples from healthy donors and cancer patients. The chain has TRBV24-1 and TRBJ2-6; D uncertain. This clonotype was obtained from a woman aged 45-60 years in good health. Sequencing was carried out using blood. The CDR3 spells CATSDRSPSGANVLTF. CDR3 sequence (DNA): TGTGCCACCAGTGACCGTAGCCCCTCTGGGGCCAACGTCCTGACTTTC.